Listed below are T cell receptor beta chains from one sample, sequenced in a study of blood T cell repertoires in COVID-19. The data were produced by immunoSEQ multiplex PCR, yet TCRdb's version contains in-frame clones alone and is incomplete. The sample lists approximately 81,000 clones; 82% were seen once. Sequencing used peripheral blood. The receptors here all came from a human donor in a cohort sampled during active COVID-19. Each CDR3 is given with its conserved first and last residue. A D gene is named only where the DNA matches it firmly. Size tells how often a clone was seen (once, few, many) or the class of an expanded clone, and some rows leave it out.

clone_size d_call cdr3_length j_call v_call cdr3_aa cdr3_nt
. TRBD1 16 TRBJ1-6 TRBV5-1 CASSSGTGLNNSPLHF TGCGCCAGCAGCTCAGGGACAGGGCTAAATAATTCACCCCTCCACTTT
. . 15 TRBJ2-6 TRBV18 CASSPSSSGANVLTF TGTGCCAGCTCACCATCGAGCTCTGGGGCCAACGTCCTGACTTTC
. . 14 TRBJ2-7 TRBV9 CASSARLESKEQYF TGTGCCAGCAGCGCGAGACTAGAATCGAAAGAGCAGTACTTC
. . 14 TRBJ1-3 TRBV2 CASSDRGRGNTIYF TGTGCCAGCAGTGATAGAGGGCGTGGAAACACCATATATTTT
. . 15 TRBJ1-1 TRBV6-1 CASSEDRVMNTEAFF TGTGCCAGCAGTGAAGACAGGGTCATGAACACTGAAGCTTTCTTT
. . 13 TRBJ1-1 TRBV5-4 CASSFGGNTEAFF TGTGCCAGCAGCTTCGGGGGTAACACTGAAGCTTTCTTT
. TRBD1 15 TRBJ1-4 TRBV5-4 CASSRRTGEGEKLFF TGTGCCAGCAGCCGACGGACAGGGGAGGGTGAAAAACTGTTTTTT
. . 18 TRBJ2-7 TRBV5-6 CASSPLIKTGTRTYEQYF TGTGCCAGCAGCCCCTTGATAAAAACCGGGACACGGACCTACGAGCAGTACTTC
. . 15 TRBJ1-2 TRBV4-1 CASSQEGQGRYGYTF TGCGCCAGCAGCCAAGAGGGTCAGGGGAGATATGGCTACACCTTC
. TRBD2 17 TRBJ2-7 TRBV6-2/TRBV6-3 CASSYWLAGTPTYEQYF TGTGCCAGCAGTTACTGGCTAGCGGGGACTCCTACCTACGAGCAGTACTTC
. . 15 TRBJ1-1 TRBV5-4 CASSSGGIQNTEAFF TGTGCCAGCAGCTCCGGGGGGATCCAGAACACTGAAGCTTTCTTT
. TRBD1 18 TRBJ1-2 TRBV4-3 CASSQDPAAGQGIYGYTF TGCGCCAGCAGCCAAGATCCGGCCGCCGGACAGGGAATCTATGGCTACACCTTC
. . 15 TRBJ2-7 TRBV14 CASSQATTFPYEQYF TGTGCCAGCAGCCAAGCTACTACTTTTCCCTACGAGCAGTACTTC
many . 13 TRBJ2-2 TRBV7-3 CASSSDRPGELFF TGTGCCAGCAGCTCCGACAGGCCCGGGGAGCTGTTTTTT
. . 14 TRBJ1-5 TRBV6-5 CASSPAKGNQPQHF TGTGCCAGCAGTCCCGCGAAGGGGAATCAGCCCCAGCATTTT
. . 13 TRBJ2-7 TRBV7-2 CASSTPGYYEQYF TGTGCCAGCAGCACCCCGGGTTACTACGAGCAGTACTTC
. . 12 TRBJ1-2 TRBV29-1 CSVAGGNYGYTF TGCAGCGTTGCCGGCGGAAACTATGGCTACACCTTC
. . 15 TRBJ2-6 TRBV6-5 CASSKQVSGANVLTF TGTGCCAGCAGCAAACAGGTCTCTGGGGCCAACGTCCTGACTTTC
few TRBD1 14 TRBJ2-2 TRBV4-1 CASRGDSNTGELFF TGCGCCAGCAGGGGGGACAGCAACACCGGGGAGCTGTTTTTT
. TRBD2 14 TRBJ2-1 TRBV4-2 CASRTSGGANEQFF TGTGCCAGCAGAACTAGCGGGGGGGCAAATGAGCAGTTCTTC
. TRBD1 14 TRBJ1-1 TRBV28 CASSFGRGDTEAFF TGTGCCAGCAGTTTTGGCAGGGGGGACACTGAAGCTTTCTTT
. . 16 TRBJ2-7 TRBV7-2 CASSLSRDTHSYEQYF TGTGCCAGCAGCTTAAGCCGGGACACGCACTCCTACGAGCAGTACTTC
. TRBD1 18 TRBJ1-2 TRBV3-1/TRBV3-2 CASSQDHLRQGARYGYTF TGTGCCAGCAGCCAAGACCACCTACGGCAGGGGGCGCGATATGGCTACACCTTC
. TRBD1 16 TRBJ1-6 TRBV3-1/TRBV3-2 CASSQGHGTGDSPLHF TGTGCCAGCAGCCAAGGTCATGGGACAGGGGATTCACCCCTCCACTTT
. TRBD1 12 TRBJ2-7 TRBV14 CASSQAGGEQYF TGTGCCAGCAGCCAAGCAGGGGGCGAGCAGTACTTC
few . 15 TRBJ1-1 TRBV2 CASSEAGTGNTEAFF TGTGCCAGCAGTGAAGCCGGGACTGGGAACACTGAAGCTTTCTTT
. . 17 TRBJ1-3 TRBV9 CASSPQSKLGSGNTIYF TGTGCCAGCAGCCCTCAGTCGAAGCTAGGCTCTGGAAACACCATATATTTT
. TRBD1 14 TRBJ2-3 TRBV4-2 CASSRDRVGDTQYF TGTGCCAGCAGCCGAGACAGGGTTGGAGATACGCAGTATTTT